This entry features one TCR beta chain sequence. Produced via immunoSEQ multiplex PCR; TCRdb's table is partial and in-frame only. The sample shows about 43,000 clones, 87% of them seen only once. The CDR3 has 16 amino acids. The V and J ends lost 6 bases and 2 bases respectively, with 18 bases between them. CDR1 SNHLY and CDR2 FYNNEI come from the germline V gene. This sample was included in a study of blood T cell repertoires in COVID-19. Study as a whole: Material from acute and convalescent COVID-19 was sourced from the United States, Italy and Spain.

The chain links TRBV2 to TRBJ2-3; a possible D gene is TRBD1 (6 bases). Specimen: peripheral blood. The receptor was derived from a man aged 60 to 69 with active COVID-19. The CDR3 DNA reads TGTGCCAGCAGCGAGCACCAGGACAGCTACACAGATACGCAGTATTTT. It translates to CASSEHQDSYTDTQYF.